The T cell receptor beta chain under discussion was sequenced for a study of beta chain bispecific antibodies for T cell cancers. On the study more broadly: Sequenced cells survived coculture with leukemia lines plus bispecific antibodies.

Unmatched junction bases numbered 3, after V lost 4 bases and J lost 0 bases. CDR1 is SGHNT and CDR2 is YYREEE in the germline V gene (reference sequence). The CDR3 is 14 amino acids. Whole-study findings and limits: Normal T cells contributed less of the targeted TRBV signal than the leukemia cells did.

T cells were expanded from blood mononuclear cells for about 3 days with anti-CD3 OKT3 or CD3/CD28 beads. This clonotype appeared a few times. Its specificity is not known. Clonotype quantities came from unique molecular identifier barcode counts. TCRdb ran MiXCR on the 5' RACE reads and lists one entry per CDR3 protein. The repertoire has some 20,000 distinct CDR3 sequences, about 2.7% of them found once; the top ten carry approximately 30%. Material for sequencing was healthy donor T cells cultured with leukemia cells. This chain uses TRBV5-4 with TRBJ2-5; 7 bases line up with TRBD1. The sequence was obtained from a human donor in good health. Some clones in this sample may be carry-over from other donors' samples. This CDR3 is CASSMGQYQETQYF. The CDR3 coding sequence is TGTGCCAGCAGCATGGGACAGTACCAAGAGACCCAGTACTTC.